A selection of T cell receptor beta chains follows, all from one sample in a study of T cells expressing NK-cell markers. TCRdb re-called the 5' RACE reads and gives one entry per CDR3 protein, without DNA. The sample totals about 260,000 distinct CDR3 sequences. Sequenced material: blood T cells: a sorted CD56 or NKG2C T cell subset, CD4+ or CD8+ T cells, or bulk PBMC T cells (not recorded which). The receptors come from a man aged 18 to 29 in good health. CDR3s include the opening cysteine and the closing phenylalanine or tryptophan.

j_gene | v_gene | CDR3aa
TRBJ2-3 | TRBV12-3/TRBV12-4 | CASSQGGTGTDTQYF
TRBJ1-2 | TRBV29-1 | CSSAGQGNYGYTF
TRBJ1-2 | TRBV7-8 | CASSLGGTDYGYTF
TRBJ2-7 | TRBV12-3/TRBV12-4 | CASRGSGGSNEQYF
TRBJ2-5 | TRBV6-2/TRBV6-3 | CASSRTRGAEGRETQYF
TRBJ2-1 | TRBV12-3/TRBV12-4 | CASSLSRASHNEQFF
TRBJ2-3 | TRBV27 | CASYGGSTDTQYF
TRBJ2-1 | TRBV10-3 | CAISAGLALGEQFF
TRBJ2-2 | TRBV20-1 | CSASKVLSVGELFF
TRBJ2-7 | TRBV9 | CASSPRGTAGAYEQYF
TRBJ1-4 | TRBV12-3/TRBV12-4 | CASSLSGQGNEKLFF
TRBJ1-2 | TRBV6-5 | CASSYSEGNGYTF
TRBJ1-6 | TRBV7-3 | CASSLFGQNNSPLHF
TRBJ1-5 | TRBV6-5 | CASTLGGINQPQHF
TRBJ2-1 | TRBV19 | CASSIGLWTGRSSYNEQFF
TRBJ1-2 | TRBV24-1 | CATSDDSAIYGYTF
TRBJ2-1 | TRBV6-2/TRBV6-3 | CASSYSGLAGGIKSYNEQFF
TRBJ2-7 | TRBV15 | CATSRGGGSSYEQYF
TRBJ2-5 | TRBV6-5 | CASSYSIGFTETQYF
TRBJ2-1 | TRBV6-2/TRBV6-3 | CASRPSGSNLYNEQFF
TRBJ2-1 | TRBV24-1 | CATSELDKDEQFF
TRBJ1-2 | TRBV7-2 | CASSPDPVYGYTF
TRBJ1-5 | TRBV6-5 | CASSSRGLSNQPQHF
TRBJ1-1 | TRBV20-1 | CSASRAVGAEAFF
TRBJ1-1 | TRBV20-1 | CSALGQGMNTEAFF
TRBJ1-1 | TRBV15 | CATSRDLSRAEAFF
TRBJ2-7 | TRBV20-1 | CSARAGLYEQYF
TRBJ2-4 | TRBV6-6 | CASSPGVNIQYF
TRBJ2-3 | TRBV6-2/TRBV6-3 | CASSLFEDTQYF
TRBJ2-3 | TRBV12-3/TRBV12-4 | CASSLDELRRDTQYF
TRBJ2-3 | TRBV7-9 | CASSLVVGTTDTQYF
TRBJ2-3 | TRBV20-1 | CSATGLPLTDTQYF
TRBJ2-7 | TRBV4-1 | CASSQDSTGLGSYEQYF
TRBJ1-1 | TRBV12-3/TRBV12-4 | CASKIRDTEAFF
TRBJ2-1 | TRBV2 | CASGTGHRSEQFF
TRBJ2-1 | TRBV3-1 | CASSRGTYNEQFF
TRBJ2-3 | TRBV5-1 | CASSPGTSLADTQYF
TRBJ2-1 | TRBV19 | CASSPTGTRASEQFF
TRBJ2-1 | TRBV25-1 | CASSRLAGGPRSYNEQFF
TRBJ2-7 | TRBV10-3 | CAISPSGRAYEQYF
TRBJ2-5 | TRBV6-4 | CASSDSGGSETQYF
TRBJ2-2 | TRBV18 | CASSAATGTGELFF
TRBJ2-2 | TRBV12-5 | CASGLGLAGTGGIYTGELFF
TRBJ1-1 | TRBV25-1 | CASSGLVVTEAFF
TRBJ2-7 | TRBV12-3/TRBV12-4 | CASSIRDRGNEQYF
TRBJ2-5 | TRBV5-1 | CASAETGETQYF
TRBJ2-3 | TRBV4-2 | CASSQEQTSGMSSDTQYF
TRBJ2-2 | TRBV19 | CASSLRTSGLTGELFF
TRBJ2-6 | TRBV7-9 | CASSAGLLTGGANVLTF
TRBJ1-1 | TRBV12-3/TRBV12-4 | CASTYRAMNTEAFF
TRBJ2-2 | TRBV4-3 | CASSQDHSQRTGELFF
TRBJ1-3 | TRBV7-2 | CASSFASNPIVSGNTIYF
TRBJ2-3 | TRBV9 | CASSVGRDLADTQYF